This T cell receptor (beta chain) was profiled in a study of cytomegalovirus exposure and HLA in healthy donors. As for this clone: The antigen remains unidentified.

Notes on the study in general: Listed as cytomegalovirus-associated were 170 or so TCR beta chains.

This CDR3 has 13 residues. The V and J ends lost 11 bases and 8 bases, in that order; junction bases with no gene match: 11. Germline loops: CDR1 SNHLY, CDR2 FYNNEI. 13 Jbeta primers and 60 Vbeta primers were used for the PCR. Per the authors' pipeline: Later reanalysis found roughly 80 million unique TCR beta chains, roughly 9.9 million of them shared. TCRdb's copy holds only in-frame clones and misses some; the assay was immunoSEQ multiplex PCR. From that table come the V and J calls and clone size; the DNA was used to work out D and trimming. The data contain some 120,000 clones, over 60% of them seen just once; the ten biggest clones take up 3.7%.

The chain combines TRBV2 with TRBJ1-1; 10 bases are shared with TRBD1. This TCR derives from a human donor in good health. Sequencing was carried out using PBMCs. The CDR3 loop reads CAQAWDRGAEAFF. The CDR3, as DNA: TGTGCCCAGGCATGGGACAGGGGAGCGGAAGCTTTCTTT.